The 27 T cell receptor beta chains in this list originate from one sample, sequenced in a study. TCRdb analysed the 5' RACE reads with MiXCR anew, one entry per CDR3 protein. The table lists some 40,000 distinct CDR3 sequences, just under 30% of them singletons. Sequencing used memory CD4+ T cells sorted from a lymph node. Subset of the sample: memory CD4+ T cells, CD4+CD45RO+CD25-. The origin of the receptors is a female donor with breast cancer.

The genes are TRBV12-3 or TRBV12-4 and TRBJ2-7; D is perhaps TRBD1 or TRBD2 (6 bases each). This CDR3 is 14 amino acids long. The CDR3 nucleotides are TGTGTCAGTTGTGCCGGGGGCGGTTCCTACGAGCAGTACTTC. Translated: CVSCAGGGSYEQYF.

The J gene is TRBJ2-2, the V gene TRBV5-5, with TRBD2 matching over 8 bases. The CDR3 is made up of 15 amino acids. Germline values: CDR1 SGHKS, CDR2 YYEKEE (reference sequence). V shed 7 bases, J shed 7 bases, and the junction held 12 bases outside the gene matches. Here the CDR3 DNA reads TGTGCCAGCGGGATCGGGACTAGTTTTGGCGGGGAGCTGTTTTTT. Translating it yields CASGIGTSFGGELFF.

The table lists this clonotype with a few counts. V and J are TRBV5-1 and TRBJ1-6; 8 nucleotides match TRBD1. CDR1 and CDR2 (germline): SGHRS, YFSETQ. V lost 3 bases to trimming and J lost 3 bases; unmatched junction nucleotides: 8. There are 17 residues in the CDR3. The CDR3: CASSWGTGANYNSPLHF. DNA for the CDR3: TGCGCCAGCAGCTGGGGGACAGGAGCTAACTATAATTCACCCCTCCACTTT. The variable domain in full, with the rest retrieved from reference TRBV5-1 and TRBJ1-6, is KAGVTQTPRYLIKTRGQQVTLSCSPISGHRSVSWYQQTPGQGLQFLFEYFSETQRNKGNFPGRFSGRQFSNSRSEMNVSTLELGDSALYLCASSWGTGANYNSPLHFGNGTRLTVT.

The V call is TRBV4-2, the J call TRBJ2-3; D remains ambiguous. Between the trimmed V and J ends, which lost 1 base and 3 bases, there was a span of 11 bases. Per the germline V gene, CDR1 is LGHNA and CDR2 is YNFKEQ. This CDR3 is 15 amino acids long. CDR3 DNA sequence: TGTGCCAGCAGCCAAGCGGCGCTGGAAACAGATACGCAGTATTTT. Its protein is CASSQAALETDTQYF.

The V call is TRBV27, the J call TRBJ1-5; D gene unclear. This CDR3 contains 12 residues. V shed 8 bases and J shed 6 bases, with 11 bases lying between them. The germline CDR1 and CDR2 sequences are MNHEY and SMNVEV (reference sequence). The CDR3 region is CASGREGQPQHF. DNA of the CDR3: TGTGCCAGCGGCCGAGAGGGTCAGCCCCAGCATTTT.

The rearrangement links TRBV6-5 to TRBJ2-7; a possible D gene is TRBD1 (6 bases). Per the germline V gene, CDR1 is MNHEY and CDR2 is SVGAGI. CDR3 length equals 16 residues. V was cut by 0 bases and J by 3 bases, with 15 bases left in between. CDR3 nucleotides: TGTGCCAGCAGTTACTCCTGGGGGCCCACCGACTACGAGCAGTACTTC. Translation: CASSYSWGPTDYEQYF.

Comments on this clonotype: Relative to the germline gene, one junction end is altered; a read error may explain this. V and J are TRBV4-1 and TRBJ2-2, with 9 bases matching TRBD1. Germline CDR1 MGHRA, CDR2 YSYEKL. CDR3 length: 15 residues. CDR3 bases: TGCGCCAGCAGCCACGGACAGGGGCTCATCGGGGAGCTGGTTTTT. Protein: CASSHGQGLIGELVF.

The chain carries TRBV7-2 and TRBJ2-3; 9 bases are a match to TRBD2. The V gene end was trimmed by 4 bases and the J gene end by 2 bases; junction bases not matched to a gene: 7. The CDR3 length is 16 residues. Germline-derived CDR1 and CDR2 are SGHTA and FQGNSA. Here the CDR3 DNA reads TGTGCCAGCAGCTCCGCGGGGGGGGGACCCACAGATACGCAGTATTTT. The encoded protein is CASSSAGGGPTDTQYF. The complete variable domain, with remaining parts taken from reference TRBV7-2 and TRBJ2-3, reads GAGVSQSPSNKVTEKGKDVELRCDPISGHTALYWYRQSLGQGLEFLIYFQGNSAPDKSGLPSDRFSAERTGGSVSTLTIQRTQQEDSAVYLCASSSAGGGPTDTQYFGPGTRLTVL.

This clonotype came up a few times. The V and J genes are TRBV20-1 and TRBJ1-6; D might be TRBD1 (5 bases). Per the germline V gene, CDR1 is DFQATT and CDR2 is SNEGSKA (reference sequence). The germline V and J ends were trimmed by 0 bases and 0 bases, with 12 bases remaining between them. The CDR3 runs 17 residues. The DNA of the CDR3 is TGCAGTGCTAGAGATGAGACAGTGAGCTCCTATAATTCACCCCTCCACTTT. Translated: CSARDETVSSYNSPLHF.

Ten or more counts support this clonotype. The gene calls are TRBV29-1 and TRBJ1-4; D not resolved. The CDR3 covers 13 residues. Germline V gene lookup returns CDR1 SQVTM and CDR2 ANQGSEA. Here the CDR3 DNA reads TGCAGGCATTGGGTCTGGAGTAATGAAAAACTGTTTTTT. Its protein product is CRHWVWSNEKLFF.

The rearrangement uses TRBV7-2 and TRBJ2-7; no definite D call. The germline V gene has CDR1 SGHTA and CDR2 FQGNSA. The V end was cut by 5 bases, the J end by 3 bases, with 14 bases between. The CDR3 totals 14 residues. This CDR3 is CASSDPGRDYEQYF. CDR3 sequence (DNA): TGTGCCAGCAGCGACCCGGGCAGAGACTACGAGCAGTACTTC.

CDR3 sequence: CASSTGTGVEKLFF. The CDR3, as DNA: TGTGCCAGCAGTACCGGGACAGGGGTTGAAAAACTGTTTTTT. The chain recombines TRBV7-6 with TRBJ1-4; the match to TRBD1 covers 10 bases. The CDR3 totals 14 residues. V trimming: 6 bases; J trimming: 7 bases; junction bases outside the gene matches: 5. CDR1 and CDR2 (germline): SGHVS, FNYEAQ.

This chain uses TRBV5-1 with TRBJ2-2; TRBD1 matches at 7 bases. The CDR3 sequence is 14 residues long. The trim removed 5 bases at V and 4 bases at J, leaving 5 bases unmatched. Looked up from germline, CDR1 is SGHRS and CDR2 is YFSETQ. For the CDR3, the DNA is TGCGCCAGCAGTTTACAGGGGAGCACCGGGGAGCTGTTTTTT. This translates into CASSLQGSTGELFF.

V and J are TRBV7-3 and TRBJ2-3; TRBD2 is a possible D gene (5 bases). The CDR3 runs to 16 residues. V lost 1 base and J 4 bases, leaving 15 bases between the germline ends. From germline, CDR1 is SGHTA and CDR2 FQGTGA. The CDR3 reads CASSLIYTGESDTQYF. The CDR3 coding sequence is TGTGCCAGCAGCTTAATATATACCGGGGAGTCAGATACGCAGTATTTT. The complete variable domain, with remaining parts taken from reference TRBV7-3 and TRBJ2-3, reads GAGVSQTPSNKVTEKGKYVELRCDPISGHTALYWYRQSLGQGPEFLIYFQGTGAADDSGLPNDRFFAVRPEGSVSTLKIQRTERGDSAVYLCASSLIYTGESDTQYFGPGTRLTVL.

There are a few counts of this clonotype. V and J are TRBV6-2 or TRBV6-3 and TRBJ2-5; D might be TRBD1 (6 bases). The germline V gene encodes CDR1 MNHEY and CDR2 SVGEGT. Trimming removed 7 bases from V and 5 bases from J, with 14 bases in between. The CDR3 has 13 residues. The DNA for the CDR3 is TGTGCCAGCAAGAGCAGGGGTGGGGAGACCCAGTACTTC. Residues: CASKSRGGETQYF.

The chain links TRBV6-2 or TRBV6-3 to TRBJ2-5; 11 bases line up with TRBD1. The CDR3 runs to 14 residues. Germline V lookup: CDR1 MNHEY, CDR2 SVGEGT. The J segment lost 5 bases and the V segment lost 5 bases, leaving 4 bases of the junction unmatched. CDR3 loop: CASSRTGGLETQYF. The CDR3, as DNA: TGTGCCAGCAGTCGGACAGGGGGCTTGGAGACCCAGTACTTC.

Comment on this clonotype: One end of the junction is discordant with germline, which a read error may explain. This chain connects TRBV4-2 to TRBJ1-5; 8 bases align to TRBD1. CDR1 and CDR2 from the germline V gene are LGHNA and YNFKEQ. The CDR3 loop spans 15 amino acids. CDR3 region: CASSPGTGSIQPQHF. The CDR3 DNA follows: TGTGCCAGCAGCCCTGGGACAGGTAGCATTCAGCCCCAGCATTTT.

This clonotype was seen a handful of times. This chain links TRBV6-2 or TRBV6-3 with TRBJ2-4, with 10 bases lining up with TRBD2. The CDR3 runs 18 residues. The junction had 9 bases not matched to a gene; V was cut back by 4 bases and J by 0 bases. Germline lookup yields CDR1 MNHEY and CDR2 SVGEGT. The DNA for the CDR3 is TGTGCCAGCAGTTCATCAACTGTAGCGGGGGGAGCCAAAAACATTCAGTACTTC. It is translated as CASSSSTVAGGAKNIQYF.

The chain links TRBV7-2 to TRBJ2-5, with D hard to call. The CDR3 spans 13 residues. Germline V CDR1 and CDR2: SGHTA, FQGNSA. With 4 bases removed from V and 5 bases from J, the gap between germline ends came to 11 bases. The CDR3: CASSSGFWETQYF. Written as DNA, the CDR3 is TGTGCCAGCAGCTCGGGTTTCTGGGAGACCCAGTACTTC.

Only a few counts were recorded for this clonotype. The V gene is TRBV29-1, the J gene TRBJ1-1, with 8 bases matching TRBD1. The CDR3 contains 13 residues. Germline lookup yields CDR1 SQVTM and CDR2 ANQGSEA. V was clipped by 2 bases and J by 4 bases; unmatched bases: 3. The CDR3 nucleotides are TGCAGCGTTGAATTAACAGGGGGCACTGAAGCTTTCTTT. Protein product: CSVELTGGTEAFF.

Remarks on this clonotype: Just one base apart from a much larger clone, this may be a read error. This chain connects TRBV5-1 to TRBJ1-1; TRBD1 matches 8 bases. CDR1 is SGHRS and CDR2 is YFSETQ in the germline V gene. This CDR3 is built from 15 residues. The CDR3 bases are TGCGCCGGCAGCTTGGCGACAGGGGTAGGGTTTGAAGCTTTCTTT. The encoded protein is CAGSLATGVGFEAFF.

V usage is TRBV5-1 and J usage is TRBJ2-1; possible D gene TRBD2, 6 bases. The CDR3 has 15 residues. Germline V CDR1 and CDR2: SGHRS, YFSETQ. V shed 2 bases and J shed 0 bases, with 9 bases lying between them. The CDR3 here is CASSFRGGSYNEQFF. CDR3 in DNA: TGCGCCAGCAGCTTCCGGGGAGGCTCCTACAATGAGCAGTTCTTC.

V usage is TRBV5-1 and J usage is TRBJ2-1; 9 bases fit TRBD2. CDR1 is SGHRS, CDR2 YFSETQ, per germline. This CDR3 is built from 15 residues. Trimming removed 4 bases from V and 4 bases from J; junction bases left unmatched: 6. The CDR3 here is CASSPAGGPYNEQFF. The DNA of the CDR3 is TGCGCCAGCAGCCCGGCGGGGGGGCCTTACAATGAGCAGTTCTTC.

The chain carries TRBV4-1 and TRBJ2-7; maybe TRBD2 (7 bases). The CDR3 has 13 amino acids. Germline loops: CDR1 MGHRA, CDR2 YSYEKL. V was shortened by 1 base and J by 7 bases, with 11 bases between the two germline ends. The CDR3 loop is CASSQGRGGEQYF. The CDR3 coding sequence is TGCGCCAGCAGCCAAGGCAGGGGAGGGGAGCAGTACTTC.

This chain uses TRBV6-2 or TRBV6-3 with TRBJ2-1; 11 bases fit TRBD2. The trim removed 5 bases at V and 5 bases at J, leaving 5 bases unmatched. Germline values: CDR1 MNHEY, CDR2 SVGEGT. The length of the CDR3 is 15 residues. CDR3 DNA sequence: TGTGCCAGCAGTCAACCGGGACTAGCGGACAATGAGCAGTTCTTC. Translation gives CASSQPGLADNEQFF.

The sample holds a few counts of this clonotype. The chain links TRBV6-5 to TRBJ2-7, with D possibly matching TRBD2 (6 bases). V shed 3 bases and J shed 7 bases, with 13 bases lying between them. The CDR3 extends over 13 amino acids. Looked up from germline, CDR1 is MNHEY and CDR2 is SVGAGI. CDR3 in amino acids: CASSYASVGEQYF. CDR3 bases: TGTGCCAGCAGTTATGCTAGCGTGGGTGAGCAGTACTTC.

Remarks on this clonotype: An end of the junction differs from the germline gene, which may be a read error. This chain links TRBV25-1 with TRBJ1-1; D remains ambiguous. CDR3 length: 16 residues. CDR1 and CDR2 from the germline V gene are MGHDK and SYGVNS. The CDR3 region is CASGESAPGGYTEAFF. The CDR3 DNA sequence: TGTGCCAGCGGTGAAAGTGCACCGGGAGGCTACACTGAAGCTTTCTTT. The full variable domain, rest sourced from reference TRBV25-1 and TRBJ1-1, is EADIYQTPRYLVIGTGKKITLECSQTMGHDKMYWYQQDPGMELHLIHYSYGVNSTEKGDLSSESTVSRIRTEHFPLTLESARPSHTSQYLCASGESAPGGYTEAFFGQGTRLTVV.